This TCR beta chain was identified in a study of T cell responses to AZD1222 COVID-19 vaccine. Overall study findings and caveats: Along spike, vaccine-associated CD4 TCRs were found throughout, with dominance at 160-218 and 743-854.

With regard to this clone: The antigen is not known.

CDR1 and CDR2 from the germline V gene are SGHAT and FQNNGV. The CDR3 is made up of 16 amino acids. V was clipped by 5 bases and J by 0 bases; unmatched bases: 6. The method was immunoSEQ multiplex PCR; TCRdb's version includes in-frame clones alone and lacks a portion of them. Counted here are under 150,000 clones, around 90% occurring once; the ten biggest clones make up 1.5% to 2%. The rearrangement uses TRBV11-2 and TRBJ2-4; 8 nucleotides match TRBD1. The clonotype originates from an adult who received the AZD1222 COVID-19 vaccine. This specimen consisted of peripheral blood, obtained 28 days after the second AZD1222 dose. As DNA, the CDR3 is TGTGCCAGCAGCCCCAGACAGGGGCTAGCCAAAAACATTCAGTACTTC. Amino acids: CASSPRQGLAKNIQYF.